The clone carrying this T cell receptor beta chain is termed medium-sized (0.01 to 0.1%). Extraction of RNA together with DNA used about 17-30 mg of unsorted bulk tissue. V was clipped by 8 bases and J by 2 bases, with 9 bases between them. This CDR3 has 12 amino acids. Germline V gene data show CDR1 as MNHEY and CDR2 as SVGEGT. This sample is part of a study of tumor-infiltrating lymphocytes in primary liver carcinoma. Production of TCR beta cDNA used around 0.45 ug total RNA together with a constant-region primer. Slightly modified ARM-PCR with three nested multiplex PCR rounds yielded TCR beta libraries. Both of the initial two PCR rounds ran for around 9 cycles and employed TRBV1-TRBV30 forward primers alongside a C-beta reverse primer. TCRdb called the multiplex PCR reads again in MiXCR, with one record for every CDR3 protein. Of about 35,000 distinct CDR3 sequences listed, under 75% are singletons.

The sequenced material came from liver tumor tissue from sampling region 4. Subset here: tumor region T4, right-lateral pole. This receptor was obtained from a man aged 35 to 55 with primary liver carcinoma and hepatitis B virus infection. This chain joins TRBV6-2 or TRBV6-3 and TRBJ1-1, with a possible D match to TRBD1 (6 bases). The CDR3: CASGTRNTEAFF. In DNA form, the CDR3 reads TGTGCCAGCGGGACACGTAACACTGAAGCTTTCTTT.